This TCR beta chain stems from a study of CD8+ T cells in alopecia areata. This clone was counted a few times. Punch biopsies of lesional scalp, plus peripheral blood, were taken from alopecia areata patients. cDNA prepared by RNA extraction and subsequent reverse transcription served as the template for sequencing. The method was immunoSEQ multiplex PCR; TCRdb's version includes in-frame clones alone and lacks a portion of them. The data hold 15,000 to 16,000 clones, with more than 45% observed a single time. The CDR3 is made up of 16 amino acids. Germline loops: CDR1 MDHEN, CDR2 SYDVKM. The ends were cut back, 6 bases at V and 3 bases at J, with 19 bases in the middle.

The V and J genes are TRBV28 and TRBJ2-3; a possible D gene is TRBD1 (6 bases). Sample: skin. The sequence derives from a human donor with alopecia areata. The CDR3 loop reads CASSLPGHWNTDTQYF. The CDR3 DNA is TGTGCCAGCAGCCTACCGGGACATTGGAATACAGATACGCAGTATTTT.